This TCR beta chain was documented in a study of blood T cell repertoires in COVID-19. Study as a whole: Sites in the United States, Italy and Spain provided acute and convalescent COVID-19 samples.

Original handling: Estimated nucleated cell counts came from reference gene primer amplification. TCRdb's table, derived via immunoSEQ multiplex PCR, lists solely in-frame clones and lacks some. The V and J calls and clone size were taken over from that table, and D and trimming were inferred from the DNA. In the table there are tens of thousands of clones, approximately 80% of which are singletons. V lost 3 bases to trimming and J lost 3 bases; unmatched junction nucleotides: 15. From germline, CDR1 is LNHDA and CDR2 SQIVND (reference sequence). CDR3 size: 18 residues. Sequenced: peripheral blood. The V call is TRBV19, the J call TRBJ2-3; 7 nucleotides line up with TRBD1. The source is a human donor in a cohort sampled during active COVID-19. In DNA form, the CDR3 reads TGTGCCAGTAGTATGGAGATCCGGTGGGGCAGGGGGACAGATACGCAGTATTTT. Translating it yields CASSMEIRWGRGTDTQYF.